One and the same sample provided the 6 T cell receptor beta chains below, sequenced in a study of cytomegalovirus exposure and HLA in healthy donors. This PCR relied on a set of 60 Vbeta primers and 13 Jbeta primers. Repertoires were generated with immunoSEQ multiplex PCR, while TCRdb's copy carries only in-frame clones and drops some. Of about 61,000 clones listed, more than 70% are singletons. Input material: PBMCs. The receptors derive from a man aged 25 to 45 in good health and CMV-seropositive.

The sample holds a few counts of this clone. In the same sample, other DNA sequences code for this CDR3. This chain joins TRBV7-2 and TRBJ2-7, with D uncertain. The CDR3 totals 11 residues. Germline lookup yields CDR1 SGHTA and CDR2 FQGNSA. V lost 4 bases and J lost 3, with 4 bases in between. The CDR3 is CASSSYYEQYF. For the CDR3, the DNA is TGTGCCAGCAGCTCCTACTACGAGCAGTACTTC. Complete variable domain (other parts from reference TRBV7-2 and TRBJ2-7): GAGVSQSPSNKVTEKGKDVELRCDPISGHTALYWYRQSLGQGLEFLIYFQGNSAPDKSGLPSDRFSAERTGGSVSTLTIQRTQQEDSAVYLCASSSYYEQYFGPGTRLTVT.

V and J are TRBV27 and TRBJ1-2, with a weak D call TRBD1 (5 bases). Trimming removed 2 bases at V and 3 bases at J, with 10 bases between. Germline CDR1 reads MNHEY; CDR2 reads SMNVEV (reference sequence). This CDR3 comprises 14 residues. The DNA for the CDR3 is TGTGCCAGCAGTTTAAGACAGACTTACTATGGCTACACCTTC. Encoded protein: CASSLRQTYYGYTF.

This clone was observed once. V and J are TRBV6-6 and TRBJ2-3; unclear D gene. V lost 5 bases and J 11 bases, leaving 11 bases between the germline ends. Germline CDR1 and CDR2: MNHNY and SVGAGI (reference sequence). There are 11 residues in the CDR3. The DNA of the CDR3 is TGTGCCAGCAGTCCCCGGGTACGGCAGTATTTT. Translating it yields CASSPRVRQYF.

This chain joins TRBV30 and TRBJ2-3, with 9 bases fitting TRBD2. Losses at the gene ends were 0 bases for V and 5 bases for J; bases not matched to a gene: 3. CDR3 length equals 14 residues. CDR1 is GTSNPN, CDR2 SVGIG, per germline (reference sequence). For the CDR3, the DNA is TGTGCCTGGAGTGTACAAGCGGGAGGAGATACGCAGTATTTT. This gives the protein CAWSVQAGGDTQYF.

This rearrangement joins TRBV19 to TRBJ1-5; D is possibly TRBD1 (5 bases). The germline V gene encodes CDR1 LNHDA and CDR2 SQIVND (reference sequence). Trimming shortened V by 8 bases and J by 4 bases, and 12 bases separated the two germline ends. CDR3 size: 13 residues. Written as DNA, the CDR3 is TGTGCCAGTGAACGTACAGGAAATCAGCCCCAGCATTTT. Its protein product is CASERTGNQPQHF.

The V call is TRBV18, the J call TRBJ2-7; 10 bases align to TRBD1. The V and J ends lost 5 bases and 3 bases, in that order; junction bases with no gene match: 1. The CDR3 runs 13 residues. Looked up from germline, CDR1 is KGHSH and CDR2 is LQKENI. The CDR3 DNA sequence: TGTGCCAGCTCATGGACAGGGGGCTACGAGCAGTACTTC. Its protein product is CASSWTGGYEQYF.